This record concerns one T cell receptor (beta chain) sequence. The antigen remains unidentified. This CDR3 comprises 13 residues. V dropped 5 bases and J dropped 5 bases, with 12 bases sitting between them. From germline, CDR1 is SGHAT and CDR2 FQNNGV. These data originate in a study of cytomegalovirus exposure and HLA in healthy donors. The primer mix had 60 Vbeta and 13 Jbeta primers. The method was immunoSEQ multiplex PCR; TCRdb's version includes in-frame clones alone and lacks a portion of them. In the table there are around 170,000 clones, about 85% of which are singletons. General study findings and limits: Trimming of TCR beta V- and J-genes showed a link, identified in a later analysis, to a missense DCLRE1C variant. Follow-up analysis found HLA locus-dependent TCR association rates, highest for DRB1 and lowest for HLA-C. Association with HLA alleles at 0.05 false discovery rate was found for 15,000 to 20,000 TCR beta sequences in a later analysis. In a later analysis, productive TCRs from donors in an Asian-associated ancestry cluster reportedly carried fewer N-insertions than the cohort mean.

The sequence came from a man in his fifties in good health and CMV-seronegative. This chain joins TRBV11-2 and TRBJ2-5, with a tentative D call TRBD2 (5 bases). The sample taken for sequencing was PBMCs. The CDR3 sequence: CASSHGILETQYF. The CDR3 nucleotides read TGTGCCAGCAGCCACGGGATATTGGAGACCCAGTACTTC.